The present TCR beta chain was sequenced within a study of read filtering for tumor transcriptome and immune sequencing. As for the study in general: Mean patient age was roughly 72 years, range about 47 to 85; around 17 male, 12 to 15 female. DNase treatment preceded whole-transcriptome library preparation. Whole-study results and caveats: Without single-read clonotypes, shared clonotype proportions correlated more between IR-seq and RNA-seq.

The library was built from around 380 ng RNA with molecular barcoded adaptors for alpha/delta and beta/gamma chains. Each CDR3 protein is one row after TCRdb ran MiXCR on the reads. The data hold some 120,000 distinct CDR3 sequences, with 10% to 15% observed a single time. This clonotype appeared many times. Its antigen remains unidentified. Input material: a population of CD138-negative cells sorted from bone marrow. This sequence was found in a donor over 35 with multiple myeloma.

In nucleotides, the CDR3 is TGTGCCAGCAGTTTGGGGAGGAATGAGCAGTTCTTC. Protein: CASSLGRNEQFF. This chain links TRBV12-3 or TRBV12-4 with TRBJ2-1; perhaps TRBD2 as D (6 bases). The CDR3 is made up of 12 amino acids. V shed 3 bases and J shed 7 bases, with 7 bases lying between them.